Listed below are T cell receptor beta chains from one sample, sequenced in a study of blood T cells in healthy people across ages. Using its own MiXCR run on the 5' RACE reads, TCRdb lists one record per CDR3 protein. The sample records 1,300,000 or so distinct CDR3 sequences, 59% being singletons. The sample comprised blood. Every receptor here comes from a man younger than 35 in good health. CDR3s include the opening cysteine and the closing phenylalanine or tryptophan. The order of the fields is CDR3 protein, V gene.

CASSYVAGVGEQYF,TRBV12-3/TRBV12-4
CASSQDGQGPGELFF,TRBV4-3
CASSGASGANEQFF,TRBV11-1
CASSTPGTEVNGYTF,TRBV19
CATSPGTGGHNEQFF,TRBV15
CASSQKGGTEAFF,TRBV4-1
CASSQAGTLGFNEQFF,TRBV3-1
CASSRIPDSYNEQFF,TRBV3-1
CAASAYYGYTF,TRBV25-1
CASSSYRDPSYDEQFF,TRBV7-9
CASSLGIGAEDTF,TRBV27
CSAPGLPFPYEQYF,TRBV20-1
CASMAGGSYGYTF,TRBV27
CASSPEVPPGTEAFF,TRBV4-3
CASSLGQGGEQFF,TRBV7-2
CASSVEDRAYEQYF,TRBV9
CASSTSHPRGFYNEQFF,TRBV10-3
CSASHTDRGGEEQFF,TRBV20-1
CSASSPPLAGGSGANVLTF,TRBV20-1
CASRGGGGYNEQYF,TRBV5-6
CASSASRRNYEQYF,TRBV7-9
CASSLSEVEQYF,TRBV14
CASSEPSGRAYEQYF,TRBV6-6
CASSLNVPPLHF,TRBV6-2/TRBV6-3
CASSLEFRGIMNEKLFF,TRBV5-1
CASATGETSYEQYF,TRBV7-9
CASSFFPPGQFHGYTF,TRBV19
CASRIQGQGTEAFF,TRBV28
CASSLAPRDWAPSYNEQFF,TRBV5-1
CASSLWGQYTDTQYF,TRBV7-2
CASAPYGTPPRAQYF,TRBV18
CASSFWGERRYF,TRBV11-2
CASRARGLAVRETQYF,TRBV2
CASSPADIPYEQYF,TRBV18
CSVLKGVKTEAFF,TRBV20-1
CSARKAGPSYEQYF,TRBV20-1
CASSALAGGPNEQFF,TRBV25-1
CATGNSYNEQFF,TRBV6-5
CASSLAREGTHEKLFF,TRBV7-9
CAISPASGRAFNEQFF,TRBV10-3
CASSQYGGADEQFF,TRBV4-1
CAISDVLGGSTDTQYF,TRBV10-3
CASSHQEANTGELFF,TRBV4-1
CASSEYSWTAATNEKLFF,TRBV6-1
CASSAQGGYTDTQYF,TRBV12-3/TRBV12-4
CSARVAGLPNEQYF,TRBV20-1
CASRRGQGDEKLFF,TRBV25-1
CASSLQGGLEAFF,TRBV6-5
CASSHPGAWSPLHF,TRBV4-1
CSGGRPGDEQFF,TRBV29-1
CASSPGGTGISYTF,TRBV5-1
CASSLSSGGAGETQYF,TRBV7-2
CASTGTGVIPTQYF,TRBV6-1